Presented here are 24 T cell receptor beta chains from one specimen sequenced in a study of blood T cell repertoires in COVID-19. Generated by immunoSEQ multiplex PCR, the TCRdb table keeps only in-frame clones and is missing some. The top ten clones hold roughly 48% of a sample with about 69,000 clones, more than 75% of them seen once. The sample taken for sequencing was peripheral blood. These receptors were obtained from a human donor in a cohort sampled during active COVID-19.

The chain employs TRBV2 and TRBJ1-5, with 8 bases identical to TRBD1. The J segment lost 4 bases and the V segment lost 2 bases, leaving 4 bases of the junction unmatched. This CDR3 spans 15 amino acids. Germline assignment: CDR1 SNHLY and CDR2 FYNNEI. Written as DNA, the CDR3 is TGTGCCAGCAGTGAACAGGGGGCTGGAAATCAGCCCCAGCATTTT. Its protein product is CASSEQGAGNQPQHF.

This clone showed up just once. V is TRBV11-2 and J is TRBJ2-7, with D uncertain. CDR3 length: 17 amino acids. Trimming stripped 0 bases from V and 4 bases from J, with 19 bases between. From germline, CDR1 is SGHAT and CDR2 FQNNGV. CDR3 amino acids: CASSLDRSARMIYEQYF. The CDR3 region has the DNA TGTGCCAGCAGCTTAGATCGGTCGGCCAGGATGATATACGAGCAGTACTTC.

In the case of this clone: The junction differs from germline at one of its ends, possibly a read error. The chain couples TRBV7-6 to TRBJ2-5; 14 nucleotides agree with TRBD2. Germline CDR1 reads SGHVS; CDR2 reads FNYEAQ. The CDR3 is made up of 18 amino acids. The CDR3 sequence is CASTLRGTSGRPQETQYF. For the CDR3, the DNA is TGTGCCAGCACCTTACGGGGGACTAGCGGGAGACCTCAAGAGACCCAGTACTTC.

In this sample, this clone turned up once. This chain links TRBV5-1 with TRBJ1-4, with D tentatively TRBD1 (5 bases). Germline CDR1 is SGHRS and CDR2 is YFSETQ. Trimming removed 4 bases at V and 0 bases at J, with 10 bases between. The CDR3 has 15 residues. The CDR3 region has the DNA TGCGCCAGCAGCACGGACATCACAACTAATGAAAAACTGTTTTTT. Protein product: CASSTDITTNEKLFF.

The chain carries TRBV15 and TRBJ1-1; no firm D call. V was shortened by 0 bases and J by 7 bases, with 9 bases between the two germline ends. Germline CDR1 reads LNHNV; CDR2 reads YYDKDF (reference sequence). The CDR3 runs to 13 residues. The CDR3 is CATSRDRRLEAFF. The CDR3 DNA is TGTGCCACCAGCAGAGATAGGCGGCTTGAAGCTTTCTTT.

This chain connects TRBV5-1 to TRBJ2-2, with 13 bases identical to TRBD2. This CDR3 comprises 19 residues. Germline V gene lookup returns CDR1 SGHRS and CDR2 YFSETQ. Germline trimming cut 5 bases from V and 1 base from J; bases unmatched to any gene: 11. The CDR3 protein is CASRTPWTSGSGNTGELFF. The CDR3 nucleotides read TGCGCCAGCAGAACTCCCTGGACTAGCGGGAGTGGGAACACCGGGGAGCTGTTTTTT.

V is TRBV7-2 and J is TRBJ2-5; 8 nucleotides line up with TRBD2. J gave up 3 bases and V 3 bases, and 6 bases lay outside the gene matches. This CDR3 has 15 amino acids. The V gene's germline CDR1 is SGHTA and CDR2 FQGNSA. CDR3 sequence: CASSFRTSSEETQYF. The DNA for the CDR3 is TGTGCCAGCAGCTTTCGGACTAGCTCAGAAGAGACCCAGTACTTC.

The CDR3 sequence: CATSREGTSGYTDTQYF. CDR3 bases: TGTGCCACCAGCAGAGAGGGGACTAGCGGTTACACAGATACGCAGTATTTT. V is TRBV15 and J is TRBJ2-3, with 11 positions matching TRBD2. Germline V CDR1 and CDR2: LNHNV, YYDKDF (reference sequence). V shed 0 bases and J 2 bases; nucleotides not matched to a gene: 4. CDR3 length equals 17 residues.

V is TRBV30 and J is TRBJ2-4; no reliable D call. V was shortened by 0 bases and J by 0 bases, with 15 bases between the two germline ends. Germline V lookup: CDR1 GTSNPN, CDR2 SVGIG (reference sequence). CDR3 length equals 17 residues. In nucleotides, the CDR3 is TGTGCCTGGAGTGTAGTCAGAACAGCCCTAGCCAAAAACATTCAGTACTTC. Its translation: CAWSVVRTALAKNIQYF.

The V call is TRBV19, the J call TRBJ2-3, with D possibly matching TRBD1 (7 bases). The germline V and J ends were trimmed by 7 bases and 1 base, with 21 bases remaining between them. CDR3 length: 17 amino acids. CDR1 LNHDA and CDR2 SQIVND come from the germline V gene (reference sequence). The CDR3 DNA sequence: TGTGCCAGTATGAGGCAGGGGGGCGCTTGGGGCACAGATACGCAGTATTTT. It codes for CASMRQGGAWGTDTQYF.

The genes are TRBV5-8 and TRBJ2-5; 12 positions match TRBD2. The CDR3 contains 16 residues. Unmatched junction bases numbered 8, after V lost 3 bases and J lost 5 bases. From germline, CDR1 is SGHTS and CDR2 YDEGEE. This chain's CDR3 is CASSSTRLAGVETQYF. The CDR3 DNA reads TGTGCCAGCAGCTCTACCCGACTAGCGGGAGTGGAGACCCAGTACTTC.

This chain joins TRBV21-1 and TRBJ2-7; TRBD2, as called in the table, went unchecked against the DNA. TRBV21-1 is labeled a pseudogene. The CDR3 spans 16 residues. The CDR3 spells CASSIHTRLAGGEQYF. The CDR3 coding sequence is TGTGCCAGCAGCATTCATACCCGACTAGCGGGAGGCGAGCAGTACTTC.

The chain combines TRBV27 with TRBJ1-2; no clear D. This CDR3 has 12 residues. V was trimmed by 7 bases and J by 3 bases, leaving 9 bases between them. Germline-derived CDR1 and CDR2 are MNHEY and SMNVEV (reference sequence). CDR3 bases: TGTGCCAGCAAGGAGAGGGACTATGGCTACACCTTC. Encoded protein: CASKERDYGYTF.

As to this clone: The sample carries other DNA sequences with the same CDR3. The chain is built from TRBV27 and TRBJ2-1, with 7 bases identical to TRBD1. Unmatched junction bases numbered 4, after V lost 5 bases and J lost 0 bases. CDR1 is MNHEY, CDR2 SMNVEV, per germline (reference sequence). This CDR3 has 15 residues. CDR3 coding DNA: TGTGCCAGCAGTCCGGACAGGAGCTCCTACAATGAGCAGTTCTTC. Encoded protein: CASSPDRSSYNEQFF.

The chain combines TRBV9 with TRBJ2-5, with TRBD2 matching 16 bases. Germline V gives CDR1 SGDLS, CDR2 YYNGEE. V shed 0 bases and J 5 bases; nucleotides not matched to a gene: 10. This CDR3 has 19 amino acids. CDR3 amino acids: CASSVGGLAGGPIGETQYF. In nucleotides, the CDR3 is TGTGCCAGCAGCGTAGGGGGACTAGCGGGAGGGCCCATCGGGGAGACCCAGTACTTC.

The genes are TRBV3-1 (or the pseudogene TRBV3-2) and TRBJ2-7; 12 bases are a match to TRBD2. Germline V gene data show CDR1 as LGHDT and CDR2 as YNNKEL (reference sequence). The length of the CDR3 is 20 residues. J lost 5 bases, V lost 0 bases, and 17 bases had no gene match. DNA of the CDR3: TGTGCCAGCAGCCAAGAAGCATCGACTAGCGGGAGAGTCCGTTTAGACGAGCAGTACTTC. Protein sequence: CASSQEASTSGRVRLDEQYF.

The J gene is TRBJ1-2, the V gene TRBV5-6; D is possibly TRBD1 (6 bases). The CDR3 covers 14 residues. Trimming left V 6 bases short and J 5 bases short, with 17 bases between. Germline lookup yields CDR1 SGHDT and CDR2 YYEEEE. CDR3 DNA sequence: TGTGCCAGCATTCGAGGGGGTAGAGGGTATGGCTACACCTTC. Its protein product is CASIRGGRGYGYTF. The full variable domain, rest sourced from reference TRBV5-6 and TRBJ1-2, is DAGVTQSPTHLIKTRGQQVTLRCSPKSGHDTVSWYQQALGQGPQFIFQYYEEEERQRGNFPDRFSGHQFPNYSSELNVNALLLGDSALYLCASIRGGRGYGYTFGSGTRLTVV.

This clone was seen only a few times. The genes are TRBV6-5 and TRBJ1-1, with no clear D. CDR3 length: 13 amino acids. V was clipped by 7 bases and J by 0 bases, with 9 bases between them. Germline V gene sequence: CDR1 MNHEY, CDR2 SVGAGI. Here the CDR3 reads CASTRQLNTEAFF. The CDR3 DNA sequence: TGTGCCAGCACACGACAACTGAACACTGAAGCTTTCTTT.

This clone was detected once. The chain is built from TRBV5-1 and TRBJ2-5; TRBD1 aligns across 11 bases. Per the germline V gene, CDR1 is SGHRS and CDR2 is YFSETQ. The J segment lost 5 bases and the V segment lost 3 bases, leaving 6 bases of the junction unmatched. This CDR3 spans 15 amino acids. As DNA, the CDR3 is TGCGCCAGCAGCTCTGGACAGGGGGCGAGGGAGACCCAGTACTTC. Protein sequence: CASSSGQGARETQYF.

The chain employs TRBV5-1 and TRBJ2-1, with 15 bases lining up with TRBD2. From germline, CDR1 is SGHRS and CDR2 YFSETQ. V lost 4 bases to trimming and J lost 7 bases; unmatched junction nucleotides: 9. The CDR3 sequence is 17 residues long. The CDR3 nucleotides are TGCGCCAGCAGCCCGGGACTAGCGGGGGGTATAGGTAATGAGCAGTTCTTC. It yields the protein CASSPGLAGGIGNEQFF.

The chain combines TRBV24-1 with TRBJ2-1; 8 nucleotides match TRBD1. V gave up 3 bases and J gave up 1 base; unmatched junction bases: 4. CDR3 length equals 16 residues. Germline V CDR1 and CDR2: KGHDR, SFDVKD. The CDR3 here is CATSDARQGSYNEQFF. The CDR3 DNA reads as TGTGCCACCAGTGATGCGAGACAGGGGTCCTACAATGAGCAGTTCTTC.

The DNA for the CDR3 is TGTGCCAGCAGCTTTACAGACAACTATGGCTACACCTTC. Translated, it gives CASSFTDNYGYTF. The chain couples TRBV11-2 to TRBJ1-2; no clear D. Germline CDR1 is SGHAT and CDR2 is FQNNGV. CDR3 length: 13 residues. Trimming left V 3 bases short and J 2 bases short, with 7 bases between.

The V call is TRBV11-1, the J call TRBJ2-2; 8 bases match TRBD2. CDR1 is SGHAT, CDR2 FQDESV, per germline (reference sequence). This CDR3 is 16 amino acids long. V shed 5 bases and J 1 base; nucleotides not matched to a gene: 6. In DNA form, the CDR3 reads TGTGCCAGCAGCCCTCGGACTAGCTTGAACACCGGGGAGCTGTTTTTT. Protein sequence: CASSPRTSLNTGELFF.

This chain uses TRBV3-1 (or the pseudogene TRBV3-2) with TRBJ2-5; a weak D match, TRBD2 (5 bases). CDR3 length: 14 amino acids. CDR1 LGHDT and CDR2 YNNKEL come from the germline V gene (reference sequence). V lost 4 bases and J 2 bases, leaving 11 bases between the germline ends. The CDR3 loop is CASSPLGRQETQYF. The DNA of the CDR3 is TGTGCCAGCAGCCCACTAGGACGGCAAGAGACCCAGTACTTC.